This T cell receptor (beta chain) was captured by sequencing in a study of cytotoxic CD8 clonotypes in ibrutinib-treated CLL. Background on the study: In all, about a dozen patients were relapsed/refractory, under 16 were treatment-naive and approximately 17 were IGHV unmutated. With a range of 6 to 36, the median treatment time before response samples were taken was approximately 11 months.

As regards this clone: Antigen unknown.

Clones were sequenced by immunoSEQ multiplex PCR, and TCRdb holds only the in-frame ones, with some missing. The sample holds more than 85,000 clones; around 80% are singletons and the top ten take around 30%. Study-wide results and caveats: The clonality went up when patients responded to ibrutinib and dropped back toward baseline at progression. Baseline clonality was higher than in age-matched healthy donors and moved in step with circulating CD8+ T-cell counts.

The CDR3 runs to 12 residues. Germline CDR1 is MNHNS and CDR2 is SASEGT. V lost 2 bases and J 10 bases, leaving 11 bases between the germline ends. The V gene is TRBV6-1, the J gene TRBJ1-2; D is ambiguous. This sample comprised PBMCs, obtained after 12 months of ibrutinib treatment. The receptor comes from a human donor with chronic lymphocytic leukemia. CDR3 coding DNA: TGTGCCAGCAGTGAATTGAACGGCCCCTACACCTTC. Translation gives CASSELNGPYTF.